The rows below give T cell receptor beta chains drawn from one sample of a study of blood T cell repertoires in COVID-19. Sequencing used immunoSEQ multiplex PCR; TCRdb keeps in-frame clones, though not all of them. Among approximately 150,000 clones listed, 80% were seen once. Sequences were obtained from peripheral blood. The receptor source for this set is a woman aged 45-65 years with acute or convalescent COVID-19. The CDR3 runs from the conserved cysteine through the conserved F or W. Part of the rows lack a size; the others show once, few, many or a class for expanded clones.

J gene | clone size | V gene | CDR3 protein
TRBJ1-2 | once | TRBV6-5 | CASSYRQAGDYGYTF
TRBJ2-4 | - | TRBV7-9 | CATDRATKNIQYF
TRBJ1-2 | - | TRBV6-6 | CASIGRRANYGYTF
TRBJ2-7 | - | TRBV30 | CAWSGGGGQYF
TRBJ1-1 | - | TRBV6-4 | CASSDSGSNKAFF
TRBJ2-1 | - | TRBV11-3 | CASSLEGGLAGNNEQFF
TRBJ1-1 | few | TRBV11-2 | CASSLVATEAFF
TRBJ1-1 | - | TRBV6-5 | CASSTKTGMNTEAFF
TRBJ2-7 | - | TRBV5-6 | CASSFRTSGGREQYF
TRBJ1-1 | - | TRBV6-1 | CASSEPVRAAIIWTEAFF
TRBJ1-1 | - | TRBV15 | CATSKQGGAEAFF
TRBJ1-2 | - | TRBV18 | CASSPRGTEKYGYTF
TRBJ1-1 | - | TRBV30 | CAWSVLGMGTEAFF
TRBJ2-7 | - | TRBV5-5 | CASSLELVYEQYF
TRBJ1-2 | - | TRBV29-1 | CSVETGGRMGYTF
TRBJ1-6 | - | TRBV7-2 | CASSLQGAGNSPLHF
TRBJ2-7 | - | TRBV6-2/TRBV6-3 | CASSSQPGQPSSYEQYF
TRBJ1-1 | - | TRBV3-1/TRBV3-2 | CASSQGRWSLGAFF
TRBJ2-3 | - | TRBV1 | CTSSQATGGLKDTQYF
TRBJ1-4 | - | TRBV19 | CASSIDDRAEKLFF
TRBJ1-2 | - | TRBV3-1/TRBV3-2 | CASSQSQGYGYTF
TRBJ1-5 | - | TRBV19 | CTSSIGHRDQPQHF
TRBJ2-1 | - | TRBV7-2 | CASSLDSGGVVFF
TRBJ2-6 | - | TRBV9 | CASSPSGGAEGANVLTF
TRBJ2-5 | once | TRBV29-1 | CSVGRSQETQYF
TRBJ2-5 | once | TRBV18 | CASSPLGQGETQYF
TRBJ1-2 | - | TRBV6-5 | CASSLGAGTNYGYTF
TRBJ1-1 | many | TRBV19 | CASTTDSTNTEAFF